The clone carrying this T cell receptor (beta chain) was seen ten or more times. Trimming stripped 4 bases from V and 11 bases from J, with 21 bases between. This CDR3 is 14 amino acids long. From germline, CDR1 is MNHEY and CDR2 SVGEGT. This sample is part of a study of read filtering for tumor transcriptome and immune sequencing. Study overall: After DNase treatment, RNA was made into whole-transcriptome libraries.

The library was built from roughly 400 ng RNA with molecular barcoded adaptors for alpha/delta and beta/gamma chains. Each CDR3 protein gets one entry after TCRdb re-called the reads with MiXCR. The repertoire includes over 35,000 distinct CDR3 sequences, roughly an eighth of them detected once, and around 28% sits in the top ten. The receptor was isolated from a donor aged 40 or over with multiple myeloma. This sequence joins TRBV6-2 or TRBV6-3 and TRBJ2-7; D is unclear. The sequencing input was a population of CD138-negative cells sorted from bone marrow. The CDR3 DNA is TGTGCCAGCAGTTCCTCTCTGGCTAGGCGCCTCGAGTACTTC. Translated: CASSSSLARRLEYF.